This passage covers 17 T cell receptor beta chains from one sample sequenced in a study of blood T cells in healthy people across ages. Primed by a sample-barcoded 5' primer and a J-beta primer mix, a second PCR proceeded for roughly 7 to 11 cycles. One entry per CDR3 protein, called by TCRdb with MiXCR from the 5' RACE reads. The table includes about 780,000 distinct CDR3 sequences, 46% detected once. The sample consisted of blood. The source is a man older than 75 in good health.

This clonotype was recorded a few times. This rearrangement joins TRBV7-2 to TRBJ1-6; D gene ambiguous. This CDR3 has 15 amino acids. Germline loops: CDR1 SGHTA, CDR2 FQGNSA. V was pared by 5 bases and J by 8 bases, with 16 bases between. The CDR3 loop is CASSPQALGDSPLHF. The CDR3 nucleotides are TGTGCCAGCAGCCCGCAGGCCTTGGGTGATTCACCCCTCCACTTT. Using reference TRBV7-2 and TRBJ1-6 for the parts outside the CDR3, the full variable domain is GAGVSQSPSNKVTEKGKDVELRCDPISGHTALYWYRQSLGQGLEFLIYFQGNSAPDKSGLPSDRFSAERTGGSVSTLTIQRTQQEDSAVYLCASSPQALGDSPLHFGNGTRLTVT.

This clonotype was observed a few times. The chain carries TRBV7-2 and TRBJ2-7; 8 bases line up with TRBD1. Germline assignment: CDR1 SGHTA and CDR2 FQGNSA. Trimming removed 8 bases from V and 4 bases from J; junction bases left unmatched: 7. The CDR3 is 13 residues long. CDR3 bases: TGTGCCAGCCGACAGGGGTTATCATACGAGCAGTACTTC. Residues: CASRQGLSYEQYF.

With respect to this clonotype: The conserved phenylalanine or tryptophan normally closing the CDR3 is absent here, so this likely arose from a read error. The gene calls are TRBV20-1 and TRBJ1-4; a possible D gene is TRBD1 (5 bases). Germline CDR1 reads DFQATT; CDR2 reads SNEGSKA (reference sequence). The CDR3 length is 13 residues. CDR3 sequence reads: CSLRGPGNEKLFV. DNA for the CDR3: TGCTCGCTAAGGGGACCCGGGAACGAAAAACTGTTTGTT.

The rearrangement links TRBV12-3 or TRBV12-4 to TRBJ2-1, with TRBD2 matching over 7 bases. The DNA matches TRBJ2-7 better at its end, which makes the J call doubtful. The CDR3 is 17 amino acids. The CDR3 is CASSTDLADSSYNEQYF. CDR3 coding DNA: TGTGCCAGCAGTACAGATCTAGCGGATAGCTCCTACAATGAGCAGTACTTC.

This clonotype has only a few counts. This chain joins TRBV7-9 and TRBJ2-7; weak D call: TRBD2 (6 bases). Germline V CDR1 and CDR2: SEHNR, FQNEAQ (reference sequence). V was clipped by 1 base and J by 4 bases, with 14 bases between them. The CDR3 is made up of 15 amino acids. The CDR3 here is CASSLDRGVSYEQYF. In nucleotides, the CDR3 is TGTGCCAGCAGCTTAGACCGCGGGGTCTCTTACGAGCAGTACTTC.

This clonotype came up many times. The CDR3 region is CASSVRGGSGGSYNEQFF. Here the CDR3 DNA reads TGTGCCAGCAGCGTACGAGGGGGGAGCGGGGGTAGTTACAATGAGCAGTTCTTC. V and J are TRBV9 and TRBJ2-1; the match to TRBD2 covers 8 bases. The CDR3 is made up of 18 amino acids. The V and J ends lost 1 base and 4 bases, in that order; junction bases with no gene match: 13. The germline V gene has CDR1 SGDLS and CDR2 YYNGEE.

Regarding this clonotype: A read error may account for a junction end that differs from germline. J is TRBJ2-4 and V is TRBV3-1; the D is unclear. The closer fit of TRBJ2-5 to the DNA end suggests the J call may be wrong. The CDR3 loop spans 13 amino acids. Germline CDR1 LGHDT, CDR2 YNNKEL (reference sequence). CDR3 sequence: CVSSPGVRETQYF. CDR3 bases: TGTGTCAGCAGCCCTGGGGTAAGGGAGACCCAGTACTTC.

At least ten counts were recorded for this clonotype. The V call is TRBV15, the J call TRBJ2-7; D may be TRBD1 (5 bases). This CDR3 comprises 15 residues. Germline CDR1 is LNHNV and CDR2 is YYDKDF (reference sequence). The ends were cut back, 3 bases at V and 2 bases at J, with 14 bases in the middle. The CDR3, as DNA: TGTGCCACCAGCAGCTTTGACAGTTCGACCTACGAGCAGTACTTC. Translating it yields CATSSFDSSTYEQYF. Together with reference TRBV15 and TRBJ2-7, the CDR3 gives the full variable domain: DAMVIQNPRYQVTQFGKPVTLSCSQTLNHNVMYWYQQKSSQAPKLLFHYYDKDFNNEADTPDNFQSRRPNTSFCFLDIRSPGLGDTAMYLCATSSFDSSTYEQYFGPGTRLTVT.

This chain connects TRBV7-9 to TRBJ2-6, with 10 bases aligning to TRBD2. After removal of 5 bases from V and 2 bases from J, the junction contained 6 bases not matched to a gene. The germline CDR1 and CDR2 sequences are SEHNR and FQNEAQ (reference sequence). The CDR3 covers 17 residues. In nucleotides, the CDR3 is TGTGCCAGCAGCCCGGGGCTAGCGGGAGCTGGGGCCAACGTCCTGACTTTC. Translation gives CASSPGLAGAGANVLTF.

Turning to this clonotype: Given a much more abundant clone one base away, this may be a read error. CDR3 loop: CASSQVALQETQFF. The CDR3 nucleotides read TGTGCCAGCAGCCAAGTAGCGCTTCAAGAGACCCAGTTCTTC. The genes are TRBV4-2 and TRBJ2-5; D is perhaps TRBD2 (5 bases). TRBJ2-1 explains the end of the DNA better; the J call may be wrong. Germline CDR1 LGHNA, CDR2 YNFKEQ. This CDR3 region has 14 residues.

The genes are TRBV7-3 and TRBJ2-3; D is uncertain. CDR1 and CDR2 from the germline V gene are SGHTA and FQGTGA. V shed 4 bases and J shed 9 bases, with 11 bases lying between them. There are 12 residues in the CDR3. Here the CDR3 reads CASSSDWITQYF. For the CDR3, the DNA is TGTGCCAGCAGCTCAGACTGGATAACGCAGTATTTT.

The chain carries TRBV6-6 and TRBJ1-2; tentative D call: TRBD1 (6 bases). The ends were cut back, 5 bases at V and 1 base at J, with 14 bases in the middle. The CDR3 is made up of 15 amino acids. Germline V gives CDR1 MNHNY, CDR2 SVGAGI (reference sequence). The chain's CDR3 is CASSQQQGINYGYTF. The DNA for the CDR3 is TGTGCCAGCAGTCAACAACAGGGAATTAACTATGGCTACACCTTC.

The chain uses TRBV20-1 and TRBJ2-1, with 11 nucleotides matching TRBD2. Trimming cost V 2 bases and J 5 bases; bases outside gene matches: 5. Germline values: CDR1 DFQATT, CDR2 SNEGSKA (reference sequence). CDR3 length equals 15 residues. The CDR3 DNA reads as TGCAGTGCTAGAACCGGGACTAGCGGCGACAATGAGCAGTTCTTC. Its translation: CSARTGTSGDNEQFF.

This clonotype was recorded a few times. The chain joins TRBV20-1 to TRBJ2-1, with TRBD2 matching over 13 bases. Germline lookup yields CDR1 DFQATT and CDR2 SNEGSKA (reference sequence). Trimming removed 2 bases from V and 10 bases from J; junction bases left unmatched: 11. This CDR3 comprises 16 residues. CDR3 coding DNA: TGCAGTGCTAGAAGACTAGCGGGAGGACCCGTTCGAGAGCAGTTCTTC. It specifies CSARRLAGGPVREQFF.

This clonotype appeared many times. The CDR3 is CSVGSRGTGGGYTF. The CDR3 region has the DNA TGCAGCGTTGGTTCGAGGGGGACGGGCGGTGGCTACACCTTC. This chain joins TRBV29-1 and TRBJ1-2, with a weak D call TRBD1 (6 bases). CDR1 is SQVTM, CDR2 ANQGSEA, per germline. This CDR3 spans 14 amino acids. The V and J ends lost 4 bases and 7 bases respectively, with 19 bases between them.

The gene calls are TRBV24-1 and TRBJ2-3; TRBD1 matches at 7 bases. This CDR3 has 16 residues. Germline V gene data show CDR1 as KGHDR and CDR2 as SFDVKD. J gave up 3 bases and V 3 bases, and 8 bases lay outside the gene matches. CDR3 sequence reads: CATSDPHRGGTDTQYF. The CDR3 coding sequence is TGTGCCACCAGTGATCCACACAGGGGTGGGACAGATACGCAGTATTTT.

This clonotype was observed many times. The J gene is TRBJ2-7, the V gene TRBV7-3, with D perhaps matching TRBD1 or TRBD2 (5 bases each). The CDR3 has 13 amino acids. V was cut by 4 bases and J by 7 bases, with 14 bases left in between. Germline CDR1 and CDR2: SGHTA and FQGTGA. The CDR3 bases are TGTGCCAGCAGCTCCGTAGGGACGGGGGAGCAGTACTTC. Residues: CASSSVGTGEQYF.